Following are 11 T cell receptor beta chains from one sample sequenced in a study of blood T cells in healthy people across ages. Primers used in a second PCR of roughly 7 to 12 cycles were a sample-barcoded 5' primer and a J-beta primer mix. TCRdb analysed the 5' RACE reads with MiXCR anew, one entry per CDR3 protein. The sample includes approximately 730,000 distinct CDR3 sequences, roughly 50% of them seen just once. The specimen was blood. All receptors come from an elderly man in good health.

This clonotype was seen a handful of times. In DNA form, the CDR3 reads TGTGCCAGCAGTCCCAAAGTCCCAAATTCACCCCTCCACTTT. It encodes CASSPKVPNSPLHF. V and J are TRBV12-3 or TRBV12-4 and TRBJ1-6, with D unclear. Trimming cost V 5 bases and J 7 bases, with 12 bases left between them. The CDR3 spans 14 residues.

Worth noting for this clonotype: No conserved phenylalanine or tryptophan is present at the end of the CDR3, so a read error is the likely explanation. The CDR3 DNA follows: TGTGCCACCAGCAGAGACAGTCCTGAAAAACTGTTTTAT. Its translation: CATSRDSPEKLFY. The J gene is TRBJ1-4, the V gene TRBV15; D gene unclear. The CDR3 extends over 13 amino acids. In germline, CDR1 is LNHNV, CDR2 YYDKDF (reference sequence). Trimming removed 0 bases from V and 7 bases from J, with 6 bases in between.

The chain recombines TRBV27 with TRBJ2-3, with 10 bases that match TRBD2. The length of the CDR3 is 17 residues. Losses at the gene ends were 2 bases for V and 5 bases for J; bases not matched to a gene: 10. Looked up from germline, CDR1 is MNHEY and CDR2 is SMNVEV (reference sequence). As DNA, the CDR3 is TGTGCCAGCAGTTTAACGCCTAGCGGGAGTTTAGGAGATACGCAGTATTTT. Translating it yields CASSLTPSGSLGDTQYF.

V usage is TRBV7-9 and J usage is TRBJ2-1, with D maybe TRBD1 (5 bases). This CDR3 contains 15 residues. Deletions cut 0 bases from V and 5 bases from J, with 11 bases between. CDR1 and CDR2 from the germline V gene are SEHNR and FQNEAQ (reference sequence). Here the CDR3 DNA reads TGTGCCAGCAGCTTAGCGGGGCTCCCGGACAATGAGCAGTTCTTC. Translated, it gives CASSLAGLPDNEQFF.

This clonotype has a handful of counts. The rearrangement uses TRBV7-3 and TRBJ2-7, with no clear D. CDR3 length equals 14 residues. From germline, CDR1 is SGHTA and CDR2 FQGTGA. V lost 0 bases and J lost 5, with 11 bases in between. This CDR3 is CASSLTGPLNEQYF. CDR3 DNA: TGTGCCAGCAGCTTAACCGGGCCCTTGAACGAGCAGTACTTC.

CDR3 DNA: TGCAGCGTTGAATACGTAGGAGATACGCAGTATTTT. This sequence encodes CSVEYVGDTQYF. The J gene is TRBJ2-3, the V gene TRBV29-1; D is uncertain. This CDR3 has 12 residues. Trimming pared 2 bases from V and 5 bases from J, leaving 8 bases between. Germline loops: CDR1 SQVTM, CDR2 ANQGSEA.

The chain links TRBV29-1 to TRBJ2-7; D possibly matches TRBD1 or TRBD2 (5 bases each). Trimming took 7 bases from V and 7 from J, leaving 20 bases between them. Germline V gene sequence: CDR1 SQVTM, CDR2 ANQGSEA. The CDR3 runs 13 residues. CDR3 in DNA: TGCAGCGCTGGGACGGCTAGGCTGGGGGAGCAGTACTTC. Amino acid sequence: CSAGTARLGEQYF.

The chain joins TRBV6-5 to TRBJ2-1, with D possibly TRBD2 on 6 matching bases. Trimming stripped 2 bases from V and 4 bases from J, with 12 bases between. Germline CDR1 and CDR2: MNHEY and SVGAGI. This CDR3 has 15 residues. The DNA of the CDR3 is TGTGCCAGCAGTTACCGGGAGTCTGCTTACAATGAGCAGTTCTTC. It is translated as CASSYRESAYNEQFF.

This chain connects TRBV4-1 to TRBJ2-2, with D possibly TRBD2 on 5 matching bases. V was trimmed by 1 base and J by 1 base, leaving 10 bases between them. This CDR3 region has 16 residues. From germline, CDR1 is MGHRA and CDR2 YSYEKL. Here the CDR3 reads CASSQGERLNTGELFF. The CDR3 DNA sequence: TGCGCCAGCAGCCAAGGGGAGCGGTTGAACACCGGGGAGCTGTTTTTT.

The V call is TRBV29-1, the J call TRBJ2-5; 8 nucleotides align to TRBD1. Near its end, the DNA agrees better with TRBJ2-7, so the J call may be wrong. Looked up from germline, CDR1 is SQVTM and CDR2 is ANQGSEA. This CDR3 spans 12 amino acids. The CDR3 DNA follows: TGCAGCGTTGTGGGACAGGAACTCGAGCAGTACTTC. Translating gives CSVVGQELEQYF.

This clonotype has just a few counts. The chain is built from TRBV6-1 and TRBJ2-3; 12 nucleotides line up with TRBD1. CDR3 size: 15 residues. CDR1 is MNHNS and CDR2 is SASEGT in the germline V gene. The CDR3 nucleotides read TGTGCTATCTCCCCCGGGACAGGGGGCACGAATACGCAGTATTTT. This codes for CAISPGTGGTNTQYF.